Below are 8 T cell receptor beta chains sequenced from a single sample in a study of cytomegalovirus exposure and HLA in healthy donors. Use of 60 Vbeta and 13 Jbeta primers characterized the PCR. The repertoire was sequenced with immunoSEQ multiplex PCR; TCRdb's copy has only in-frame clones and lacks some. The sample yields about 110,000 clones, 73% seen once. Sequencing was carried out using PBMCs. The receptors shown here come from a man aged 30 to 39 in good health and CMV-seronegative.

This clone was seen more than once but under ten times. The rearrangement uses TRBV4-1 and TRBJ1-6; a possible D gene is TRBD1 (6 bases). V was cut by 2 bases and J by 5 bases, with 25 bases left in between. Germline-derived CDR1 and CDR2 are MGHRA and YSYEKL. The CDR3 runs 20 residues. The CDR3 sequence: CASSQIIAKSRTENNSPLHF. As DNA, the CDR3 is TGCGCCAGCAGCCAAATCATTGCAAAGAGCCGGACAGAAAATAATTCACCCCTCCACTTT.

CDR3 protein: CASSTGTKTVNQPQHF. In nucleotides, the CDR3 is TGTGCCAGTAGTACTGGGACAAAAACCGTCAATCAGCCCCAGCATTTT. The J gene is TRBJ1-5, the V gene TRBV19, with a tentative D call TRBD1 (6 bases). Trimming shortened V by 4 bases and J by 3 bases, and 16 bases separated the two germline ends. This CDR3 is 16 amino acids long. The germline gives CDR1 LNHDA, CDR2 SQIVND (reference sequence).

This clone has just one count. V and J are TRBV29-1 and TRBJ2-1, with TRBD2 identical over 7 bases. V trimming: 7 bases; J trimming: 2 bases; junction bases outside the gene matches: 5. CDR1 and CDR2 from the germline V gene are SQVTM and ANQGSEA. The CDR3 is 13 amino acids. The CDR3 here is CSAGGRTYNEQFF. The DNA for the CDR3 is TGCAGCGCAGGCGGGAGAACCTACAATGAGCAGTTCTTC.

J is TRBJ1-5 and V is TRBV7-9; possible D gene TRBD1, 5 bases. This CDR3 contains 16 residues. Germline CDR1 SEHNR, CDR2 FQNEAQ (reference sequence). The V end lost 9 bases, the J end lost 5 bases, and 23 bases lay between the germline ends. This CDR3 reads CASGGTGIGVDQPQHF. CDR3 bases: TGTGCCAGTGGGGGGACGGGGATCGGGGTAGATCAGCCCCAGCATTTT.

This rearrangement joins TRBV4-1 to TRBJ2-1; 11 bases are a match to TRBD2. Looked up from germline, CDR1 is MGHRA and CDR2 is YSYEKL. CDR3 size: 16 residues. The V gene end was trimmed by 3 bases and the J gene end by 2 bases; junction bases not matched to a gene: 3. Written as DNA, the CDR3 is TGCGCCAGCAGCCAGGGGACTAGCGGAACCTACAATGAGCAGTTCTTC. Amino acids: CASSQGTSGTYNEQFF.

V gene TRBV28 combines with J gene TRBJ2-4; TRBD1 is a possible D gene (5 bases). Deletions cut 8 bases from V and 3 bases from J, with 14 bases between. The germline V gene has CDR1 MDHEN and CDR2 SYDVKM. CDR3 size: 14 residues. The CDR3 nucleotides are TGTGCCAGCTCCAGCCGCCAGGGCAAAAACATTCAGTACTTC. This translates into CASSSRQGKNIQYF.

This sequence joins TRBV10-3 and TRBJ1-6; 9 bases align to TRBD1. The CDR3 is 14 amino acids. Trimming took 6 bases from V and 7 from J; bases not matched to a gene: 4. Germline V gene lookup returns CDR1 ENHRY and CDR2 SYGVKD. CDR3 sequence: CAISDGQGNSPLHF. In DNA, the CDR3 is TGTGCCATCAGCGACGGACAGGGGAATTCACCCCTCCACTTT.

This sequence joins TRBV5-4 and TRBJ2-5, with 9 nucleotides matching TRBD2. The CDR3 runs 16 residues. J was trimmed by 2 bases and V by 0 bases; bases with no gene match: 5. Germline CDR1 and CDR2: SGHNT and YYREEE (reference sequence). CDR3 residues: CASSLGLAGAQETQYF. The DNA of the CDR3 is TGTGCCAGCAGCTTGGGATTAGCGGGGGCTCAAGAGACCCAGTACTTC.